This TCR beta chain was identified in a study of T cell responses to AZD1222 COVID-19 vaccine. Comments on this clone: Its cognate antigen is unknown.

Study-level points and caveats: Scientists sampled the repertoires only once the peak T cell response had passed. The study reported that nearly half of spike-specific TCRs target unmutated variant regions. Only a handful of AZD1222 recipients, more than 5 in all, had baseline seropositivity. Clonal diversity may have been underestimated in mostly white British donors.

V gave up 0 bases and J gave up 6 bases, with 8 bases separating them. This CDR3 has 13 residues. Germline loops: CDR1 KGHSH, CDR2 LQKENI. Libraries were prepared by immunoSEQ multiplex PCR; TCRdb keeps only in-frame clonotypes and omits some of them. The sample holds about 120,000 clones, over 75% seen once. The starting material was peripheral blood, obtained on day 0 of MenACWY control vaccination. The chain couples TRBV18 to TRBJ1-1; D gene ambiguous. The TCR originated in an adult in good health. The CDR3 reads CASSPPPPSEAFF. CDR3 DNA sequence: TGTGCCAGCTCACCACCACCACCCTCTGAAGCTTTCTTT. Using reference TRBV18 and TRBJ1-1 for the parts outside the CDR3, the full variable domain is NAGVMQNPRHLVRRRGQEARLRCSPMKGHSHVYWYRQLPEEGLKFMVYLQKENIIDESGMPKERFSAEFPKEGPSILRIQQVVRGDSAAYFCASSPPPPSEAFFGQGTRLTVV.